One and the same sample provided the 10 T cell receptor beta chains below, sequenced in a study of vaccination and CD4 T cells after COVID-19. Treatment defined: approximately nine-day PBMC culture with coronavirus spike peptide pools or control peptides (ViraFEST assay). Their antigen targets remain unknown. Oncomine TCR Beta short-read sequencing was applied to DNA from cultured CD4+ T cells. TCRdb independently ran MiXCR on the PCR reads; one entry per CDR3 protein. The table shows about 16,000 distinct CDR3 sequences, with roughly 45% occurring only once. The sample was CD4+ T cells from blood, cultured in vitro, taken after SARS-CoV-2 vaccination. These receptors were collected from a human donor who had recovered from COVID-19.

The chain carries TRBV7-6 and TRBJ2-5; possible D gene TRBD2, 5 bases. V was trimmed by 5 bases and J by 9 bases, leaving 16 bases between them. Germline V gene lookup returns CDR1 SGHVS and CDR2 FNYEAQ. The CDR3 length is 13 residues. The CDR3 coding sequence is TGTGCCAGCAGCCCCATGGATACCGGGGCCCAGTACTTC. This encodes CASSPMDTGAQYF.

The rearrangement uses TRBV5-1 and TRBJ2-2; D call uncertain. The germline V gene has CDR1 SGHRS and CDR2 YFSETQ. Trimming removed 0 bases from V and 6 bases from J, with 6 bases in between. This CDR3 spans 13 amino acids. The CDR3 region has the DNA TGCGCCAGCAGCTTGGGGGATCCCGGGGAGCTGTTTTTT. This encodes CASSLGDPGELFF.

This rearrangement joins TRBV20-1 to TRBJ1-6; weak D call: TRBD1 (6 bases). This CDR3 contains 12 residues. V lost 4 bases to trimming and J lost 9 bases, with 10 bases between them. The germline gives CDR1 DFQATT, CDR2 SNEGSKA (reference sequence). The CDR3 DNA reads TGCAGTGCTACAGACAGGTTTTCACCCCTCCACTTT. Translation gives CSATDRFSPLHF.

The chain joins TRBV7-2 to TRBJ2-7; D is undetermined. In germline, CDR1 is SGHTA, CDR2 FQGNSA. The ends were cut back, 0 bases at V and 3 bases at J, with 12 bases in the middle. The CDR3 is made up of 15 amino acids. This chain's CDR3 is CASSLALGLFYEQYF. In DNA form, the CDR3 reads TGTGCCAGCAGCTTAGCGCTAGGGTTATTCTACGAGCAGTACTTC.

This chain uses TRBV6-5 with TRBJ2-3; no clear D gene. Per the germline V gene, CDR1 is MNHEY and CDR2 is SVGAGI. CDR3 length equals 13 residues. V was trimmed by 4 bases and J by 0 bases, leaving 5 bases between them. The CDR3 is CASSLDSTDTQYF. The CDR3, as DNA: TGTGCCAGCAGTTTGGACAGCACAGATACGCAGTATTTT.

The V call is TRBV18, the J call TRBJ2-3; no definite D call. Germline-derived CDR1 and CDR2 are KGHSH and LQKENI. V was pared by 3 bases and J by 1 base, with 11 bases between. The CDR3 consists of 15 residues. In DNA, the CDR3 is TGTGCCAGCTCACCCCCAACCCAACGCACAGATACGCAGTATTTT. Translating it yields CASSPPTQRTDTQYF.

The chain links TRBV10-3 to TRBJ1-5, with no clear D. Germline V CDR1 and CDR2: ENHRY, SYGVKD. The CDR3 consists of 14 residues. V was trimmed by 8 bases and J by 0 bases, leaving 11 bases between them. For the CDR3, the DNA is TGTGCCATCGCCCGGGATCATAGCAATCAGCCCCAGCATTTT. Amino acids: CAIARDHSNQPQHF.

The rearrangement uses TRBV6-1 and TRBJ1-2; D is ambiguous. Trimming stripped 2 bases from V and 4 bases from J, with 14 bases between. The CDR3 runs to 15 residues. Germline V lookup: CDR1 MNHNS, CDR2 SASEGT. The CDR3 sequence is CASSEMTVGFYGYTF. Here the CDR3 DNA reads TGTGCCAGCAGTGAAATGACGGTCGGGTTCTATGGCTACACCTTC.

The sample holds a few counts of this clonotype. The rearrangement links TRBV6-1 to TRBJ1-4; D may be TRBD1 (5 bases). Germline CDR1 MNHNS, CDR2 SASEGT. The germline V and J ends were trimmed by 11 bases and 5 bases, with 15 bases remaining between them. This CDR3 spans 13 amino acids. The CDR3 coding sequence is TGTGCCTCCGGGGGTTTCGGAAATGAAAAACTGTTTTTT. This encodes CASGGFGNEKLFF.

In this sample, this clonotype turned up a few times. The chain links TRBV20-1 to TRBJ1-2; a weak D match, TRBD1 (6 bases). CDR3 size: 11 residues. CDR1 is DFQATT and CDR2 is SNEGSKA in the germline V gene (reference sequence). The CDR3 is CGGLGAGGYTF. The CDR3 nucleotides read TGCGGGGGGCTCGGGGCCGGCGGCTACACCTTC.